Listed here are 18 T cell receptor beta chains from one sample, sequenced in a study of blood T cells in healthy people across ages. Alongside a J-beta primer mix, a sample-barcoded 5' primer served in a second PCR lasting roughly 7 to 11 cycles. One entry per CDR3 protein, called by TCRdb with MiXCR from the 5' RACE reads. Of 550,000 to 650,000 distinct CDR3 sequences detected, approximately 30% appear once; the ten largest clones hold around a sixth. Sequencing used blood. These TCRs come from a woman of 80 years or more in good health.

The sample holds many counts of this clonotype. One end of the junction varies from germline; a read error may be responsible. The chain recombines TRBV5-1 with TRBJ1-5; D is unclear. The CDR3 contains 13 residues. Germline CDR1 is SGHRS and CDR2 is YFSETQ. The CDR3 DNA reads TGTGCCAGCAGCTTAACGGGTTATCAGCCCCAGCATTTT. It specifies CASSLTGYQPQHF.

This clonotype came up a few times. The chain joins TRBV5-1 to TRBJ1-4, with D unresolved. This CDR3 has 14 amino acids. V was shortened by 4 bases and J by 0 bases, with 7 bases between the two germline ends. CDR1 and CDR2 (germline): SGHRS, YFSETQ. The DNA of the CDR3 is TGCGCCAGCAGCATGAGTGCAACTAATGAAAAACTGTTTTTT. This sequence encodes CASSMSATNEKLFF.

This clonotype came up many times. The V gene is TRBV7-8, the J gene TRBJ1-5, with D possibly TRBD1 on 5 matching bases. CDR3 size: 15 residues. The germline CDR1 and CDR2 sequences are SGHVS and FQNEAQ. Trimming removed 0 bases from V and 3 bases from J, with 9 bases in between. This chain's CDR3 is CASSLAGVYNQPQHF. The CDR3 bases are TGTGCCAGCAGCTTAGCAGGGGTTTACAATCAGCCCCAGCATTTT.

In its sample, this clonotype was seen many times. The V gene is TRBV6-5, the J gene TRBJ1-6; D ambiguous. Between the trimmed V and J ends, which lost 0 bases and 7 bases, there was a span of 10 bases. Looked up from germline, CDR1 is MNHEY and CDR2 is SVGAGI. This CDR3 comprises 15 residues. In DNA, the CDR3 is TGTGCCAGCAGTTACTCGTCGGACGGCAATTCACCCCTCCACTTT. This translates into CASSYSSDGNSPLHF.

V gene TRBV6-1 combines with J gene TRBJ1-1; D uncertain. Germline V CDR1 and CDR2: MNHNS, SASEGT. The CDR3 extends over 15 amino acids. Trimming shortened V by 7 bases and J by 4 bases, and 19 bases separated the two germline ends. The CDR3 reads CASINGEGSSTEAFF. CDR3 bases: TGTGCCAGCATAAACGGGGAGGGATCGAGCACTGAAGCTTTCTTT.

This clonotype was observed at least ten times. The chain employs TRBV7-2 and TRBJ1-2; 9 bases fit TRBD1. J lost 6 bases, V lost 3 bases, and 5 bases had no gene match. Germline V lookup: CDR1 SGHTA, CDR2 FQGNSA. The CDR3 length is 14 residues. CDR3 amino acids: CASSLGQGIDGYTF. CDR3 nucleotide sequence: TGTGCCAGCAGCTTGGGACAGGGAATAGATGGCTACACCTTC.

With respect to this clonotype: A read error may be the cause here, since a much bigger clone is one base away. The CDR3 is CASSLQGNSETQYF. Here the CDR3 DNA reads TGTGCCAGCAGTCTCCAGGGCAACAGCGAGACCCAGTACTTC. The gene calls are TRBV2 and TRBJ2-7, with D possibly being TRBD1 (5 bases). Matching the DNA end better, TRBJ2-5 makes the J call doubtful. Germline V gene lookup returns CDR1 SNHLY and CDR2 FYNNEI. The CDR3 is 14 amino acids.

The chain couples TRBV28 to TRBJ1-2; a weak D match, TRBD1 (5 bases). Germline V gene sequence: CDR1 MDHEN, CDR2 SYDVKM. The CDR3 is made up of 12 amino acids. Trimming took 8 bases from V and 8 from J, leaving 15 bases between them. The CDR3 loop is CASWTGNRGYTF. DNA of the CDR3: TGTGCCAGCTGGACTGGGAACAGGGGCTACACCTTC.

Concerning this clonotype: A much larger clone sits a single nucleotide away, making a read error possible. This chain's CDR3 is CAVSWTLDNEQFF. CDR3 coding DNA: TGTGCCGTCAGTTGGACCCTAGACAATGAGCAGTTCTTC. The chain employs TRBV10-3 and TRBJ2-1, with D hard to call. The germline V gene has CDR1 ENHRY and CDR2 SYGVKD. There are 13 residues in the CDR3.

The chain links TRBV2 to TRBJ2-2; D gene unclear. Germline CDR1 and CDR2: SNHLY and FYNNEI. Trimming removed 3 bases from V and 1 base from J, with 6 bases in between. The CDR3 contains 14 residues. CDR3 protein: CASSDRQNTGELFF. Written as DNA, the CDR3 is TGTGCCAGCAGTGATCGGCAGAACACCGGGGAGCTGTTTTTT.

Comments on this clonotype: A much larger clone is a single base away; this may be a read error. This chain uses TRBV5-1 with TRBJ2-3; possible D gene TRBD2, 5 bases. This CDR3 is 15 amino acids long. CDR1 SGHRS and CDR2 YFSETQ come from the germline V gene. The CDR3 DNA reads as TGCGCCAGCCGCTTGAATATCCGGGGTACAGATACGCAGTATTTT. Translation gives CASRLNIRGTDTQYF.

The genes are TRBV7-2 and TRBJ2-4; 7 bases map to TRBD1. The DNA end is a closer match to TRBJ2-7, so the J assignment may be wrong. Germline loops: CDR1 SGHTA, CDR2 FQGNSA. This CDR3 is 14 amino acids long. In DNA, the CDR3 is TGTGCCAGCAGCCAGGGACAGATACCCTACGAGCAGTACTTC. Translating gives CASSQGQIPYEQYF.

The chain has TRBV7-2 and TRBJ2-3; 9 bases map to TRBD1. V lost 5 bases and J lost 1; bases outside the gene matches: 7. Germline V gene lookup returns CDR1 SGHTA and CDR2 FQGNSA. The CDR3 consists of 16 residues. The CDR3 loop reads CASSPRDRVGTDTQYF. The DNA for the CDR3 is TGTGCCAGCAGCCCCCGGGACAGGGTGGGCACAGATACGCAGTATTTT.

The chain recombines TRBV7-9 with TRBJ2-5; no clear D. V lost 5 bases and J 4 bases, leaving 14 bases between the germline ends. The CDR3 is made up of 14 amino acids. Germline-derived CDR1 and CDR2 are SEHNR and FQNEAQ (reference sequence). The DNA for the CDR3 is TGTGCCAGCAGCCCTACAGCTTACCTAGAGACCCAGTACTTC. Translating it yields CASSPTAYLETQYF.

The chain uses TRBV13 and TRBJ2-2; no firm D call. Germline-derived CDR1 and CDR2 are PRHDT and FYEKMQ (reference sequence). The CDR3 loop spans 17 amino acids. Between the trimmed V and J ends, which lost 5 bases and 7 bases, there was a span of 23 bases. CDR3: CASSPPGHTEVGGELFF. CDR3 DNA sequence: TGTGCCAGCAGCCCTCCGGGCCATACCGAAGTTGGCGGGGAGCTGTTTTTT.

As DNA, the CDR3 is TGTGCCAGCAGTTCCTCAGGACAGGGATCATATCAGCCCCAGCATTTT. It is translated as CASSSSGQGSYQPQHF. V and J are TRBV27 and TRBJ1-5; 8 positions agree with TRBD1. Germline values: CDR1 MNHEY, CDR2 SMNVEV (reference sequence). Unmatched junction bases numbered 10, after V lost 4 bases and J lost 5 bases. This CDR3 has 16 amino acids.

This clonotype was observed many times. The rearrangement links TRBV7-2 to TRBJ1-6; D uncertain. The ends were cut back, 0 bases at V and 7 bases at J, with 10 bases in the middle. Germline V CDR1 and CDR2: SGHTA, FQGNSA. This CDR3 has 15 residues. The CDR3 bases are TGTGCCAGCAGCTTAGCAGGGATTGGAAATTCACCCCTCCACTTT. It codes for CASSLAGIGNSPLHF.

The sample holds many counts of this clonotype. The chain employs TRBV5-1 and TRBJ2-7; possibly TRBD2 for D (7 bases). Germline CDR1 is SGHRS and CDR2 is YFSETQ. The ends were cut back, 0 bases at V and 1 base at J, with 11 bases in the middle. The CDR3 covers 15 residues. The CDR3 nucleotides read TGCGCCAGCAGCTTGGCGGGGGGCTTTTCCTACGAGCAGTACTTC. It translates to CASSLAGGFSYEQYF. Drawing the rest from reference TRBV5-1 and TRBJ2-7, the complete variable domain is KAGVTQTPRYLIKTRGQQVTLSCSPISGHRSVSWYQQTPGQGLQFLFEYFSETQRNKGNFPGRFSGRQFSNSRSEMNVSTLELGDSALYLCASSLAGGFSYEQYFGPGTRLTVT.